The next 9 T cell receptor beta chains were all read from a single sample in a study of response to subunit inactivated influenza vaccine. MiXCR, applied by TCRdb to the RT-PCR reads, yields one record per CDR3 protein. Of around 200,000 distinct CDR3 sequences listed, around a tenth are singletons. The material was non-naive T cells sorted from PBMCs, obtained on the day of vaccination. The receptors here all came from a man aged 45-65 years who received an inactivated influenza vaccine.

The chain is built from TRBV10-3 and TRBJ1-3, with a weak D call TRBD1 (5 bases). Looked up from germline, CDR1 is ENHRY and CDR2 is SYGVKD. The V end lost 8 bases, the J end lost 3 bases, and 23 bases lay between the germline ends. The CDR3 is 17 residues long. The CDR3 sequence: CAIGQQLQGRDGNTIYF. As DNA, the CDR3 is TGTGCCATCGGCCAACAATTGCAGGGACGGGATGGAAACACCATATATTTT.

This clonotype occurred a few times. The V call is TRBV7-8, the J call TRBJ1-5; the match to TRBD1 covers 10 bases. V gave up 5 bases and J gave up 4 bases; unmatched junction bases: 5. Germline V gene sequence: CDR1 SGHVS, CDR2 FQNEAQ. The CDR3 contains 15 residues. CDR3 loop: CASSRGQGRNQPQHF. The CDR3 coding sequence is TGTGCCAGCAGCAGGGGACAGGGGCGAAATCAGCCCCAGCATTTT.

This rearrangement joins TRBV29-1 to TRBJ2-7; D is perhaps TRBD2 (5 bases). CDR1 SQVTM and CDR2 ANQGSEA come from the germline V gene. The CDR3 totals 12 residues. V gave up 4 bases and J gave up 5 bases, with 12 bases separating them. CDR3 nucleotides: TGCAGCGTTGGGGCGGGTTTTGACGAGCAGTACTTC. As protein: CSVGAGFDEQYF.

The chain carries TRBV30 and TRBJ1-5; possible D gene TRBD1, 5 bases. There are 13 residues in the CDR3. Germline assignment: CDR1 GTSNPN and CDR2 SVGIG (reference sequence). The germline V and J ends were trimmed by 4 bases and 4 bases, with 11 bases remaining between them. The CDR3 nucleotides are TGTGCCTGGAATTTGCAGGGTAATCAGCCCCAGCATTTT. As protein: CAWNLQGNQPQHF.

V and J are TRBV12-3 or TRBV12-4 and TRBJ1-5; D is unclear. This CDR3 has 13 amino acids. Trimming took off 1 base at V and 5 bases at J, with 6 bases between the two ends. The CDR3 is CASSLVRHQPQHF. CDR3 coding DNA: TGTGCCAGCAGTTTAGTAAGGCATCAGCCCCAGCATTTT.

This clonotype was picked up a small number of times. V is TRBV20-1 and J is TRBJ1-3; a weak D match, TRBD1 (6 bases). Germline CDR1 is DFQATT and CDR2 is SNEGSKA (reference sequence). The CDR3 extends over 14 amino acids. Trimming removed 2 bases at V and 4 bases at J, with 12 bases between. The CDR3 loop reads CSARLRGAGNTIYF. CDR3 in DNA: TGCAGTGCTAGATTAAGGGGGGCCGGAAACACCATATATTTT.

The V gene is TRBV2, the J gene TRBJ2-1; 8 bases are a match to TRBD2. V gave up 2 bases and J gave up 3 bases; unmatched junction bases: 3. From germline, CDR1 is SNHLY and CDR2 FYNNEI. This CDR3 region has 15 residues. This CDR3 reads CASSELSGGYNEQFF. The CDR3 DNA follows: TGTGCCAGCAGTGAATTAAGCGGGGGCTACAATGAGCAGTTCTTC. Based on the CDR3 plus reference TRBV2 and TRBJ2-1, the full variable domain is EPEVTQTPSHQVTQMGQEVILRCVPISNHLYFYWYRQILGQKVEFLVSFYNNEISEKSEIFDDQFSVERPDGSNFTLKIRSTKLEDSAMYFCASSELSGGYNEQFFGPGTRLTVL.

This clonotype was found a few times. The rearrangement links TRBV20-1 to TRBJ2-7; no firm D call. The ends were cut back, 3 bases at V and 4 bases at J, with 13 bases in the middle. The CDR3 runs 13 residues. Looked up from germline, CDR1 is DFQATT and CDR2 is SNEGSKA (reference sequence). This CDR3 reads CSARIQRPYEQYF. DNA of the CDR3: TGCAGTGCTAGGATCCAGAGGCCTTACGAGCAGTACTTC.

This clonotype has more than one count but fewer than ten. The V gene is TRBV20-1, the J gene TRBJ1-6; D gene ambiguous. Germline V CDR1 and CDR2: DFQATT, SNEGSKA (reference sequence). Trimming removed 0 bases at V and 0 bases at J, with 12 bases between. This CDR3 spans 17 amino acids. The CDR3 region has the DNA TGCAGTGCTAGAGATACGCGGGATAGCTCCTATAATTCACCCCTCCACTTT. Residues: CSARDTRDSSYNSPLHF.